These 24 T cell receptor beta chains originate from one sample sequenced in a study of T cells in Graves' hyperthyroidism and ophthalmopathy. RNA transcripts were the template for amplifying TCR beta CDR3 regions. The primer set for the first-round RT-PCR of the TCR CDR3 was HTBI. In TCRdb, the multiplex PCR reads were re-called with MiXCR into one record per CDR3 protein. This sample has some 620,000 distinct CDR3 sequences, with 15% to 20% found just once. Sequencing was performed on blood. All receptors come from a woman aged 25 to 39 with Graves' hyperthyroidism.

About this clonotype itself: Being one base from a much bigger clone, this may be a read error. As the CDR3 is not closed by the conserved phenylalanine or tryptophan, this likely results from a read error. V is TRBV2 and J is TRBJ1-1; D is unresolved. The germline V gene encodes CDR1 SNHLY and CDR2 FYNNEI. The ends were cut back, 5 bases at V and 3 bases at J, with 16 bases in the middle. This CDR3 spans 15 amino acids. The CDR3 reads CASSLSASTYTEAFL. CDR3 coding DNA: TGTGCCAGCAGTTTATCGGCTAGCACCTACACTGAAGCTTTCCTT.

Regarding this clonotype: Since a much larger clone is just one base distant, this may be a read error. The chain joins TRBV28 to TRBJ2-2, with D maybe TRBD2 (6 bases). The CDR3 sequence is 17 residues long. From germline, CDR1 is MDHEN and CDR2 SYDVKM. The CDR3 here is CPSSYSLGGANTGELFF. The CDR3 nucleotides read TGTCCCAGCAGTTATTCTCTGGGAGGAGCGAACACCGGGGAGCTGTTTTTT.

This clonotype was counted only a few times. Sequence at one end of the junction differs from germline and may be a read error. This chain uses TRBV29-1 with TRBJ2-7; 12 bases match TRBD1. The germline V gene has CDR1 SQVTM and CDR2 ANQGSEA. This CDR3 has 16 residues. In DNA form, the CDR3 reads TGCAGCGTAGAAGGGACAGGGGGCGTTGCCTCCTACGAGCAGTACTTC. This codes for CSVEGTGGVASYEQYF.

The rearrangement joins TRBV19 to TRBJ1-1; D is possibly TRBD1 (5 bases). Germline CDR1 and CDR2: LNHDA and SQIVND (reference sequence). Trimming left V 8 bases short and J 4 bases short, with 11 bases between. This CDR3 comprises 12 residues. CDR3 sequence reads: CASASGSTEAFF. The CDR3 nucleotides read TGTGCCAGTGCATCAGGGTCCACTGAAGCTTTCTTT.

This clonotype was counted ten times or more. The chain combines TRBV28 with TRBJ2-7; TRBD1 matches at 10 bases. Per the germline V gene, CDR1 is MDHEN and CDR2 is SYDVKM. The CDR3 length is 16 residues. V dropped 4 bases and J dropped 2; count of bases not matched to a gene: 8. The CDR3 spells CASSSRQGAAPYEQYF. CDR3 bases: TGTGCCAGCAGTTCCCGACAGGGGGCTGCGCCCTACGAGCAGTACTTC.

This clonotype has a count of ten or more. The chain couples TRBV27 to TRBJ2-7; 8 nucleotides align to TRBD2. V lost 6 bases, J lost 2 bases, and 9 bases stayed unmatched. This CDR3 has 15 amino acids. Germline assignment: CDR1 MNHEY and CDR2 SMNVEV (reference sequence). As DNA, the CDR3 is TGTGCCAGCAGACCTGGGTCGGGAGGGCCCTACGAGCAGTACTTC. Residues: CASRPGSGGPYEQYF.

Concerning this clonotype: Possible read error: a much larger clone is one base away. This likely comes from a read error, as the CDR3 has no conserved phenylalanine or tryptophan at its end. The J gene is TRBJ2-3, the V gene TRBV18; D is unresolved. Germline CDR1 reads KGHSH; CDR2 reads LQKENI. V gave up 3 bases and J gave up 4 bases, with 5 bases separating them. The CDR3 contains 12 residues. CDR3 region: CASSPWADTQYY. For the CDR3, the DNA is TGTGCCAGCTCACCTTGGGCAGATACGCAGTATTAT.

In its sample, this clonotype was seen a few times. This chain uses TRBV7-8 with TRBJ1-3, with 10 bases aligning to TRBD1. The CDR3 totals 20 residues. Germline V CDR1 and CDR2: SGHVS, FQNEAQ. V dropped 5 bases and J dropped 0; count of bases not matched to a gene: 16. This CDR3 is CASSPSVKGQGDTSGNTIYF. In DNA, the CDR3 is TGTGCCAGCAGCCCATCCGTAAAAGGACAGGGGGACACCTCTGGAAACACCATATATTTT.

This clonotype occurred a few times. The chain carries TRBV4-2 and TRBJ2-3; TRBD1 is a possible D gene (7 bases). V lost 0 bases and J 1 base, leaving 8 bases between the germline ends. This CDR3 has 15 residues. Germline values: CDR1 LGHNA, CDR2 YNFKEQ. The CDR3 bases are TGTGCCAGCAGCCAAGACAGGGGGGGCACAGATACGCAGTATTTT. Residues: CASSQDRGGTDTQYF.

This clonotype was seen a handful of times. V usage is TRBV30 and J usage is TRBJ2-1; TRBD2 agrees at 14 bases. The CDR3 loop spans 18 amino acids. With V trimmed by 1 base and J by 8 bases, 13 bases remained unmatched. CDR1 and CDR2 (germline): GTSNPN, SVGIG (reference sequence). The CDR3: CAWSGAGLAGVFSDEQFF. For the CDR3, the DNA is TGTGCCTGGAGTGGAGCGGGACTAGCGGGAGTTTTTTCGGATGAGCAGTTCTTC. Complete variable domain (other parts from reference TRBV30 and TRBJ2-1): SQTIHQWPATLVQPVGSPLSLECTVEGTSNPNLYWYRQAAGRGLQLLFYSVGIGQISSEVPQNLSASRPQDRQFILSSKKLLLSDSGFYLCAWSGAGLAGVFSDEQFFGPGTRLTVL.

This sequence joins TRBV30 and TRBJ2-1, with D maybe TRBD2 (7 bases). The V and J ends lost 0 bases and 8 bases respectively, with 14 bases between them. Germline lookup yields CDR1 GTSNPN and CDR2 SVGIG (reference sequence). The CDR3 totals 14 residues. CDR3 DNA sequence: TGTGCCTGGAGTGTGTCGGCGGGGGCGGATGAGCAGTTCTTC. It codes for CAWSVSAGADEQFF.

For this clonotype: A much larger clone sits a single nucleotide away, making a read error possible. This chain links TRBV2 with TRBJ2-2; TRBD2 is a possible D gene (5 bases). This CDR3 is built from 15 residues. Germline CDR1 SNHLY, CDR2 FYNNEI. The CDR3 DNA sequence: TGTGCCAGCAGTGTTTCCGGGATGAACGCCGGGGAGCTGTTTTTT. It yields the protein CASSVSGMNAGELFF.

As concerns this clonotype: Given a much more abundant clone one base away, this may be a read error. This chain links TRBV9 with TRBJ2-5; 9 bases align to TRBD2. This CDR3 region has 15 residues. V lost 0 bases to trimming and J lost 1 base; unmatched junction nucleotides: 1. The germline V gene encodes CDR1 SGDLS and CDR2 YYNGEE. The CDR3 is CASSVGLAVQETQYF. CDR3 coding DNA: TGTGCCAGCAGCGTAGGACTAGCGGTCCAAGAGACCCAGTACTTC.

This clonotype was counted at least ten times. This chain joins TRBV3-1 and TRBJ1-1; no reliable D call. There are 14 residues in the CDR3. Trimming pared 4 bases from V and 1 base from J, leaving 10 bases between. Germline CDR1 reads LGHDT; CDR2 reads YNNKEL (reference sequence). The CDR3 here is CASSPASGNTEAFF. CDR3 DNA sequence: TGTGCCAGCAGCCCAGCTTCAGGGAACACTGAAGCTTTCTTT.

This clonotype was counted many times. The CDR3 loop reads CSATLRGGSYEQYF. In nucleotides, the CDR3 is TGCAGTGCTACCCTCAGGGGAGGCTCCTACGAGCAGTACTTC. V gene TRBV20-1 combines with J gene TRBJ2-7; tentatively, D is TRBD1 or TRBD2 (6 bases each). CDR3 length: 14 amino acids. Germline V gene data show CDR1 as DFQATT and CDR2 as SNEGSKA (reference sequence). Trimming removed 4 bases at V and 0 bases at J, with 13 bases between.

This clonotype was counted at least ten times. The gene calls are TRBV6-1 and TRBJ2-7; 9 bases match TRBD2. From germline, CDR1 is MNHNS and CDR2 SASEGT. The CDR3 is made up of 15 amino acids. Losses at the gene ends were 1 base for V and 4 bases for J; bases not matched to a gene: 5. CDR3 region: CASSEVLAGVYEQYF. DNA of the CDR3: TGTGCCAGCAGTGAAGTGTTAGCGGGAGTGTACGAGCAGTACTTC.

This clonotype was recorded many times. The V gene is TRBV10-3, the J gene TRBJ2-7; TRBD2 might be the D (5 bases). Trimming removed 2 bases at V and 5 bases at J, with 10 bases between. The CDR3 totals 13 residues. In germline, CDR1 is ENHRY, CDR2 SYGVKD. CDR3 in DNA: TGTGCCATCAGTGAGATGGCGGGTGACGAGCAGTACTTC. This codes for CAISEMAGDEQYF.

This clonotype was recorded a few times. This chain joins TRBV5-1 and TRBJ2-1, with 7 bases aligning to TRBD1. CDR3 length equals 15 residues. CDR1 is SGHRS, CDR2 YFSETQ, per germline. The V segment lost 0 bases and the J segment 4 bases; nucleotides outside the gene matches: 4. In nucleotides, the CDR3 is TGCGCCAGCAGCTTGGGACAGGGAGATTACAATGAGCAGTTCTTC. Translation: CASSLGQGDYNEQFF.

This clonotype was counted at least ten times. This chain uses TRBV7-3 with TRBJ2-3; D is unresolved. Between the trimmed V and J ends, which lost 5 bases and 1 base, there was a span of 10 bases. The CDR3 is 14 residues long. The germline V gene has CDR1 SGHTA and CDR2 FQGTGA. The CDR3 DNA reads TGTGCCAGCAGCAAGGGTGAGGGCACAGATACGCAGTATTTT. It encodes CASSKGEGTDTQYF. Full variable domain (remainder filled in from reference TRBV7-3 and TRBJ2-3): GAGVSQTPSNKVTEKGKYVELRCDPISGHTALYWYRQSLGQGPEFLIYFQGTGAADDSGLPNDRFFAVRPEGSVSTLKIQRTERGDSAVYLCASSKGEGTDTQYFGPGTRLTVL.

The chain recombines TRBV20-1 with TRBJ2-7, with D perhaps being TRBD1 or TRBD2 (5 bases each). V was shortened by 6 bases and J by 4 bases, with 25 bases between the two germline ends. Germline V gene data show CDR1 as DFQATT and CDR2 as SNEGSKA (reference sequence). The CDR3 sequence is 16 residues long. CDR3 nucleotide sequence: TGCAGTGCGAGGGCCCCACTCAAGGGGTCAGATTACGAGCAGTACTTC. Residues: CSARAPLKGSDYEQYF.

This clonotype was counted only a few times. The chain couples TRBV20-1 to TRBJ1-5, with TRBD1 as a possible D gene (5 bases). Germline CDR1 reads DFQATT; CDR2 reads SNEGSKA (reference sequence). V lost 1 base and J lost 6, with 22 bases in between. The CDR3 spans 17 residues. The CDR3 loop reads CSARGLRSGPGGQPQHF. The CDR3 bases are TGCAGTGCTAGAGGTCTTAGGTCGGGGCCCGGGGGTCAGCCCCAGCATTTT.

This clonotype was seen more than once but under ten times. This sequence joins TRBV29-1 and TRBJ1-2; 8 positions match TRBD1. V shed 6 bases, J shed 8 bases, and the junction held 5 bases outside the gene matches. The CDR3 totals 11 residues. CDR1 SQVTM and CDR2 ANQGSEA come from the germline V gene. The CDR3 spells CSVWTGPGYTF. The CDR3 DNA reads TGCAGCGTATGGACAGGGCCCGGCTACACCTTC.

This clonotype was seen many times. The gene calls are TRBV4-1 and TRBJ2-1, with 12 bases identical to TRBD1. V trimming: 1 base; J trimming: 8 bases; junction bases outside the gene matches: 3. The CDR3 is 15 residues long. Germline lookup yields CDR1 MGHRA and CDR2 YSYEKL. The CDR3 DNA is TGCGCCAGCAGCCAAGGGGACAGGGGGCGCGATGAGCAGTTCTTC. Translation gives CASSQGDRGRDEQFF.

The chain combines TRBV11-3 with TRBJ2-3; D possibly corresponds to TRBD2 (5 bases). Per germline, CDR1 SGHNT and CDR2 YENEEA. Trimming removed 1 base from V and 11 bases from J, with 7 bases in between. The CDR3 has 11 residues. CDR3 sequence reads: CASSLGTGQYF. In nucleotides, the CDR3 is TGTGCCAGCAGCTTAGGGACTGGGCAGTATTTT.